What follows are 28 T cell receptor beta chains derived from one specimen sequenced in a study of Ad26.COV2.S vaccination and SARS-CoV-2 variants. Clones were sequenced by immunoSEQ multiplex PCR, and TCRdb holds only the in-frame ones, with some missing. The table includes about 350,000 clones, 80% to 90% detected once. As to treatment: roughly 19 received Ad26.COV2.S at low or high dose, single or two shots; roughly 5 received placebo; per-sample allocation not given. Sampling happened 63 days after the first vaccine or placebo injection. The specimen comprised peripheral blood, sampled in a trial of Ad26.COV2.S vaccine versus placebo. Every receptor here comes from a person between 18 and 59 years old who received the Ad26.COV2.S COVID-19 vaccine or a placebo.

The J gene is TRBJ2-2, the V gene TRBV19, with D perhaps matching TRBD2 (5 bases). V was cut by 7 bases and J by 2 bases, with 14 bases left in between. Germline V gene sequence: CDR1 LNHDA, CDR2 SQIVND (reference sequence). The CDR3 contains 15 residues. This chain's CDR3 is CASINPGRNTGELFF. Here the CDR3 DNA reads TGTGCCAGTATCAACCCGGGGAGAAACACCGGGGAGCTGTTTTTT.

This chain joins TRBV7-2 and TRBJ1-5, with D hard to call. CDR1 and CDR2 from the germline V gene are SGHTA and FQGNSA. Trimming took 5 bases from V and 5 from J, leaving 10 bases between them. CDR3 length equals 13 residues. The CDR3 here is CASSNMQDQPQHF. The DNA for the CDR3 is TGTGCCAGCAGCAATATGCAGGATCAGCCCCAGCATTTT. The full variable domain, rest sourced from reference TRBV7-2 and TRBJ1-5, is GAGVSQSPSNKVTEKGKDVELRCDPISGHTALYWYRQSLGQGLEFLIYFQGNSAPDKSGLPSDRFSAERTGGSVSTLTIQRTQQEDSAVYLCASSNMQDQPQHFGDGTRLSIL.

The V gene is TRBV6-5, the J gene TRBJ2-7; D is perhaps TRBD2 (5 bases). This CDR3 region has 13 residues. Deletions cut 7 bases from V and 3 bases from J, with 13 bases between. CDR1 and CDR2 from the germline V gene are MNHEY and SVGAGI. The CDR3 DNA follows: TGTGCCAGCACCGCGGGTCGGTACTACGAGCAGTACTTC. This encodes CASTAGRYYEQYF.

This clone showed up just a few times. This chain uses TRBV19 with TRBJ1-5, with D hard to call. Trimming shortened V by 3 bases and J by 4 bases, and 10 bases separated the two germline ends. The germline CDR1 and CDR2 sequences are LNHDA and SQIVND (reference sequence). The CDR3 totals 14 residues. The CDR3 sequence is CASSIAGQNQPQHF. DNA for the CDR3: TGTGCCAGTAGTATTGCCGGGCAAAATCAGCCCCAGCATTTT.

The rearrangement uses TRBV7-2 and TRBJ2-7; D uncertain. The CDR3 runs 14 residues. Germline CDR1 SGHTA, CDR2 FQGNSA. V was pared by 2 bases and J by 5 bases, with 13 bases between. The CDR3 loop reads CASSLNRGSHEQYF. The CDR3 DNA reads TGTGCCAGCAGCTTAAATCGTGGGTCCCACGAGCAGTACTTC. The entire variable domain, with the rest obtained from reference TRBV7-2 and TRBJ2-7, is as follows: GAGVSQSPSNKVTEKGKDVELRCDPISGHTALYWYRQSLGQGLEFLIYFQGNSAPDKSGLPSDRFSAERTGGSVSTLTIQRTQQEDSAVYLCASSLNRGSHEQYFGPGTRLTVT.

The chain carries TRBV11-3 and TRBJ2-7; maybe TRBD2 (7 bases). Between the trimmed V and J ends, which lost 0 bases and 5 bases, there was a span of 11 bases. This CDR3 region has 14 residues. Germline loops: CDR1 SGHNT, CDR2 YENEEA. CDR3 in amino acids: CASSLEGGAHEQYF. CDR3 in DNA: TGTGCCAGCAGCTTAGAAGGGGGGGCTCACGAGCAGTACTTC.

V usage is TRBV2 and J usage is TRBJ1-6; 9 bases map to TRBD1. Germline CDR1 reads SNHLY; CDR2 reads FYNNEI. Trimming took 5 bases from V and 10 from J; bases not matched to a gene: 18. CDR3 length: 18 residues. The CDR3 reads CASSQTGTGFRIRSPLHF. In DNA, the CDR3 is TGTGCCAGCAGTCAGACCGGGACAGGGTTTCGAATAAGATCACCCCTCCACTTT.

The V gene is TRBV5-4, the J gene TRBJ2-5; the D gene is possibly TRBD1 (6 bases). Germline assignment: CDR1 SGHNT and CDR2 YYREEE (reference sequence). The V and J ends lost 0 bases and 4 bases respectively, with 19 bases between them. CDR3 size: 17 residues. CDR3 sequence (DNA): TGTGCCAGCAGCTTGGCGGGGACACCAACTGGCAGAGAGACCCAGTACTTC. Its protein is CASSLAGTPTGRETQYF.

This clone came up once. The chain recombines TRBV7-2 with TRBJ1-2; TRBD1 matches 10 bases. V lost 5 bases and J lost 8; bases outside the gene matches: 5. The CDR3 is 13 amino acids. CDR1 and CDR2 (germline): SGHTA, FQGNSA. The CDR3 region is CASSPTGGAGYTF. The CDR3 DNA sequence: TGTGCCAGCAGCCCGACAGGGGGCGCAGGCTACACCTTC.

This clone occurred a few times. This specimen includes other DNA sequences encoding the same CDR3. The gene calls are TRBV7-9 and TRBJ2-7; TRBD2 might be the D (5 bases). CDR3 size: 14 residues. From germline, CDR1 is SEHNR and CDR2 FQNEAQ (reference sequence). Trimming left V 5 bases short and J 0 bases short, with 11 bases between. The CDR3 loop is CASSPRESSYEQYF. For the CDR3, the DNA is TGTGCCAGCAGCCCGAGGGAGAGCTCCTACGAGCAGTACTTC.

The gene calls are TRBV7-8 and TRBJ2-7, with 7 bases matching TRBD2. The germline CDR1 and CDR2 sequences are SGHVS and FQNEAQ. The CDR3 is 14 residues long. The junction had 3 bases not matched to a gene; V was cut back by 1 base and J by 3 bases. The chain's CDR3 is CASSLEAGDYEQYF. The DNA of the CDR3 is TGTGCCAGCAGCTTAGAGGCGGGGGACTACGAGCAGTACTTC. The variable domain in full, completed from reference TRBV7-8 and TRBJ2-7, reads GAGVSQSPRYKVAKRGQDVALRCDPISGHVSLFWYQQALGQGPEFLTYFQNEAQLDKSGLPSDRFFAERPEGSVSTLKIQRTQQEDSAVYLCASSLEAGDYEQYFGPGTRLTVT.

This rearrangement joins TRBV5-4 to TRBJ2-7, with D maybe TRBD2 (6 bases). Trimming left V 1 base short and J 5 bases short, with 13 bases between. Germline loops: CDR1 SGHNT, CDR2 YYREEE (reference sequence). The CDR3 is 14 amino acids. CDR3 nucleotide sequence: TGTGCCAGCAGCTTGCAGGCTAGCGACCACGAGCAGTACTTC. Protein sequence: CASSLQASDHEQYF.

DNA for the CDR3: TGTGCCAGCAGCTCGACAGGGGGTGTCAACGAGCAGTACTTC. Its translation: CASSSTGGVNEQYF. The genes are TRBV5-6 and TRBJ2-7, with 9 bases fitting TRBD1. There are 14 residues in the CDR3. V shed 3 bases, J shed 5 bases, and the junction held 6 bases outside the gene matches. Germline V gene lookup returns CDR1 SGHDT and CDR2 YYEEEE. Drawing the rest from reference TRBV5-6 and TRBJ2-7, the complete variable domain is DAGVTQSPTHLIKTRGQQVTLRCSPKSGHDTVSWYQQALGQGPQFIFQYYEEEERQRGNFPDRFSGHQFPNYSSELNVNALLLGDSALYLCASSSTGGVNEQYFGPGTRLTVT.

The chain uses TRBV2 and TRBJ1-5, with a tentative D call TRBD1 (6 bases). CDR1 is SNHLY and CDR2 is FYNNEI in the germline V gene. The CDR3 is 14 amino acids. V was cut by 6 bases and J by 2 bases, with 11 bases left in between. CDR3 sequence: CASRTGSGNQPQHF. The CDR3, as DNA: TGTGCCAGCAGAACAGGGTCGGGCAATCAGCCCCAGCATTTT.

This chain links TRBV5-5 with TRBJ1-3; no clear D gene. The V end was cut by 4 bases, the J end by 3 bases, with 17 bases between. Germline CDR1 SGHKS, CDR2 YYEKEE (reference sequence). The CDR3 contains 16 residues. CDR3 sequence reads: CASSLGPAPFGNTIYF. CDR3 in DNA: TGTGCCAGCAGCCTCGGACCCGCGCCTTTTGGAAACACCATATATTTT.

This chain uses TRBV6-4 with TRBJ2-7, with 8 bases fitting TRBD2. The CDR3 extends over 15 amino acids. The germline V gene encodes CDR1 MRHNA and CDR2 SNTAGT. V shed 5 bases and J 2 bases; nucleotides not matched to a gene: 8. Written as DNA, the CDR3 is TGTGCCAGCAGTCTCTTAGCGGGGTTACCCTACGAGCAGTACTTC. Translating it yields CASSLLAGLPYEQYF.

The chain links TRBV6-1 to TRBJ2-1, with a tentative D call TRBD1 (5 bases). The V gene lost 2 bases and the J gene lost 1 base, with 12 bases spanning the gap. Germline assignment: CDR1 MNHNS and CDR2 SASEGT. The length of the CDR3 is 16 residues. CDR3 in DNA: TGTGCCAGCAGTGAAAGGTCAGGGTGGTCCTACAATGAGCAGTTCTTC. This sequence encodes CASSERSGWSYNEQFF.

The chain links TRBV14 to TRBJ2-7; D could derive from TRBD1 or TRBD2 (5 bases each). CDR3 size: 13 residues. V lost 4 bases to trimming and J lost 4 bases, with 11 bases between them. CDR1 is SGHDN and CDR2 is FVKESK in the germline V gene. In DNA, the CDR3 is TGTGCCAGCAGCCCCCGGGGCCCTTACGAGCAGTACTTC. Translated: CASSPRGPYEQYF.

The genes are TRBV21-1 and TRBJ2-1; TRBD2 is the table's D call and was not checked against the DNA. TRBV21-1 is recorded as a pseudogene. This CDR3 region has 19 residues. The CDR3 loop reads CASSKGPPTRAGEYNEQFF. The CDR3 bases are TGTGCCAGCAGCAAAGGCCCTCCTACTAGAGCGGGAGAGTACAATGAGCAGTTCTTC.

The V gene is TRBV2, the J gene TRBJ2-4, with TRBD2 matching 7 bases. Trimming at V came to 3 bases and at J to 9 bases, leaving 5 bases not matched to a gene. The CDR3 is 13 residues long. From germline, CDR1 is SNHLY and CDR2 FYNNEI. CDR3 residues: CASSDREGTIQYF. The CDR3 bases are TGTGCCAGCAGTGACAGGGAGGGGACCATTCAGTACTTC.

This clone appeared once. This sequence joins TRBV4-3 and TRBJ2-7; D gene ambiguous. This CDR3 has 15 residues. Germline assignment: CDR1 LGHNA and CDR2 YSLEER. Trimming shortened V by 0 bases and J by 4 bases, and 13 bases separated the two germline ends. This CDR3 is CASSQDLQPVYEQYF. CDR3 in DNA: TGCGCCAGCAGCCAAGATTTACAGCCGGTGTACGAGCAGTACTTC.

CDR3 bases: TGTGCCAGCAGTTATGACCGGACCCAGTACTTC. It specifies CASSYDRTQYF. The chain has TRBV14 and TRBJ2-5; D gene unclear. Trimming stripped 6 bases from V and 7 bases from J, with 9 bases between. This CDR3 region has 11 residues. Germline V gene sequence: CDR1 SGHDN, CDR2 FVKESK.

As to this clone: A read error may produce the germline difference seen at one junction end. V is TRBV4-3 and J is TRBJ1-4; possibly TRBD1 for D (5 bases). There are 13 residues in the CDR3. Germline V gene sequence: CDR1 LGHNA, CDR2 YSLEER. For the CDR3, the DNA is TGCGCCAGCAGTCAGGGACGGCTTGAAGAACTGTTTTTT. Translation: CASSQGRLEELFF.

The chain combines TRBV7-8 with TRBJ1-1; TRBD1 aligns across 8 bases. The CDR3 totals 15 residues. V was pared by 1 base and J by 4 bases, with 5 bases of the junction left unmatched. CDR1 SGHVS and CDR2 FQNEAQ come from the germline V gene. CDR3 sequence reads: CASSLGRGRSTEAFF. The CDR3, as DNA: TGTGCCAGCAGCTTAGGCAGGGGGCGTTCCACTGAAGCTTTCTTT.

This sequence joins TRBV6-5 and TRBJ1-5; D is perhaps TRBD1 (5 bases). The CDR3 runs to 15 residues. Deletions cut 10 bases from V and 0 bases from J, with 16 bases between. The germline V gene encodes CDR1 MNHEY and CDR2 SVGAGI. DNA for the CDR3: TGTGCCACACGCATGGACATCTATAGCAATCAGCCCCAGCATTTT. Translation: CATRMDIYSNQPQHF.

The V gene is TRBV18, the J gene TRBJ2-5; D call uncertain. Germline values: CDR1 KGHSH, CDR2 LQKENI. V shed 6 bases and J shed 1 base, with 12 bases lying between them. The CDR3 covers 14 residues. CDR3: CASSPNGPQETQYF. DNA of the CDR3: TGTGCCAGCTCTCCGAATGGCCCCCAAGAGACCCAGTACTTC.

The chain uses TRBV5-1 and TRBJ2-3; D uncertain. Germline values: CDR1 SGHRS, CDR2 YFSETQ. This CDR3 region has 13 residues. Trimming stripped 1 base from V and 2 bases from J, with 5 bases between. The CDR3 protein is CASSLIPTDTQYF. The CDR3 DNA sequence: TGCGCCAGCAGCTTGATCCCCACAGATACGCAGTATTTT.

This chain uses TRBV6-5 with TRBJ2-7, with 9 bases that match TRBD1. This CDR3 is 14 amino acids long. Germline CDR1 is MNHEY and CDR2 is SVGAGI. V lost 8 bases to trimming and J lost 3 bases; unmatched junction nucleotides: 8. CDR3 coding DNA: TGTGCCAGCCAAAAGGGACAGGGAGTCTACGAGCAGTACTTC. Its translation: CASQKGQGVYEQYF.